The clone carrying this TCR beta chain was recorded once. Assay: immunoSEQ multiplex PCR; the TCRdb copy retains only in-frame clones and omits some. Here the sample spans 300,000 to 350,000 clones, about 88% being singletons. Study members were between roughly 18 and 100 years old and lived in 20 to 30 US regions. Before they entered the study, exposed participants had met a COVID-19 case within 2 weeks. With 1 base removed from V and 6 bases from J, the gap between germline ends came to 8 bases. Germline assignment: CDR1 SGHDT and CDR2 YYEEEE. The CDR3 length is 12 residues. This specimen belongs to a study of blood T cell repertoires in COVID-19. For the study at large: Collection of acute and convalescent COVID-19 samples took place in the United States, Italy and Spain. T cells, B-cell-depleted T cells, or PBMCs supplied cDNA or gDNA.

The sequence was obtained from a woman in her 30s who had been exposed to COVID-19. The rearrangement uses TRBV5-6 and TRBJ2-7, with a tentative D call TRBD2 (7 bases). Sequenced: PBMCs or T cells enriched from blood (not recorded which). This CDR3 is CASSLRGGEQYF. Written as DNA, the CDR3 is TGTGCCAGCAGCTTGAGGGGGGGCGAGCAGTACTTC.